These 14 T cell receptor beta chains came from one sample sequenced in a study of blood T cell repertoires in COVID-19. Produced via immunoSEQ multiplex PCR; TCRdb's table is partial and in-frame only. Among some 360,000 clones listed, roughly 90% were seen once. Sequencing was done on a sample of PBMCs or T cells enriched from blood (not recorded which). Receptors were obtained from a woman aged 30 to 39 who had been exposed to COVID-19.

CDR3 amino acids: CASSPLGGAWSPRNSPLHF. The CDR3 DNA is TGTGCCAGCAGTCCCCTGGGAGGGGCGTGGAGCCCGCGGAATTCACCCCTCCACTTT. The J gene is TRBJ1-6, the V gene TRBV28; D is perhaps TRBD1 (5 bases). Deletions cut 5 bases from V and 7 bases from J, with 27 bases between. This CDR3 has 19 amino acids. CDR1 and CDR2 (germline): MDHEN, SYDVKM.

V is TRBV29-1 and J is TRBJ2-1; a possible D gene is TRBD1 (6 bases). Germline lookup yields CDR1 SQVTM and CDR2 ANQGSEA. The CDR3 has 12 residues. The germline V and J ends were trimmed by 1 base and 10 bases, with 11 bases remaining between them. In nucleotides, the CDR3 is TGCAGCGTTGAAGGAGTAGGGGGAGAGCAGTTCTTC. Amino acid sequence: CSVEGVGGEQFF.

This chain joins TRBV10-1 and TRBJ2-4, with 11 positions matching TRBD2. Germline V gene lookup returns CDR1 WNHNN and CDR2 SYGVQD (reference sequence). This CDR3 spans 17 amino acids. Trimming at V came to 2 bases and at J to 2 bases, leaving 5 bases not matched to a gene. Here the CDR3 DNA reads TGCGCCAGCAGTGAGGGGGTAGCGGGAGGGTCCAAAAACATTCAGTACTTC. The encoded protein is CASSEGVAGGSKNIQYF.

The chain has TRBV18 and TRBJ2-3; D might be TRBD2 (5 bases). The CDR3 has 17 amino acids. V was pared by 3 bases and J by 3 bases, with 19 bases between. Per the germline V gene, CDR1 is KGHSH and CDR2 is LQKENI. CDR3 nucleotide sequence: TGTGCCAGCTCACCCGGAGCCACTAGGATAGGGACAGATACGCAGTATTTT. The encoded protein is CASSPGATRIGTDTQYF. The full variable domain, with the rest looked up from reference TRBV18 and TRBJ2-3, is NAGVMQNPRHLVRRRGQEARLRCSPMKGHSHVYWYRQLPEEGLKFMVYLQKENIIDESGMPKERFSAEFPKEGPSILRIQQVVRGDSAAYFCASSPGATRIGTDTQYFGPGTRLTVL.

J is TRBJ1-2 and V is TRBV19, with D possibly TRBD1 on 5 matching bases. CDR3 length: 16 residues. The germline V gene encodes CDR1 LNHDA and CDR2 SQIVND (reference sequence). The germline V and J ends were trimmed by 4 bases and 5 bases, with 20 bases remaining between them. The CDR3 is CASSRGIRALGYGYTF. For the CDR3, the DNA is TGTGCCAGTAGTAGAGGAATCAGGGCCCTAGGATATGGCTACACCTTC.

The chain has TRBV3-1 (or the pseudogene TRBV3-2) and TRBJ1-4, with 7 bases lining up with TRBD1. The V segment lost 5 bases and the J segment 6 bases; nucleotides outside the gene matches: 6. This CDR3 spans 14 amino acids. Germline-derived CDR1 and CDR2 are LGHDT and YNNKEL (reference sequence). Written as DNA, the CDR3 is TGTGCCAGCAGCACCGACAGGGTGGATGAAAAACTGTTTTTT. Its protein product is CASSTDRVDEKLFF.

This clone was observed once. This sequence joins TRBV10-3 and TRBJ2-2; 7 bases are a match to TRBD1. Trimming cost V 6 bases and J 2 bases; bases outside gene matches: 9. This CDR3 is built from 16 residues. Germline values: CDR1 ENHRY, CDR2 SYGVKD. The CDR3: CAISGQARINTGELFF. The CDR3 DNA is TGTGCCATCAGCGGACAGGCCAGGATAAACACCGGGGAGCTGTTTTTT.

This chain joins TRBV18 and TRBJ2-7; 10 bases align to TRBD2. V lost 3 bases and J lost 5; bases outside the gene matches: 4. There are 14 residues in the CDR3. CDR1 and CDR2 (germline): KGHSH, LQKENI. The CDR3 coding sequence is TGTGCCAGCTCACCGCTAGCGGGAGTCGACGAGCAGTACTTC. Translated: CASSPLAGVDEQYF.

The chain carries TRBV7-3 and TRBJ2-2; a possible D gene is TRBD2 (5 bases). Per germline, CDR1 SGHTA and CDR2 FQGTGA. The CDR3 contains 17 residues. The V end lost 5 bases, the J end lost 0 bases, and 16 bases lay between the germline ends. This CDR3 is CASSPSLLQTNTGELFF. Here the CDR3 DNA reads TGTGCCAGCAGCCCTAGCTTGTTACAGACGAACACCGGGGAGCTGTTTTTT. Together with reference TRBV7-3 and TRBJ2-2, the CDR3 gives the full variable domain: GAGVSQTPSNKVTEKGKYVELRCDPISGHTALYWYRQSLGQGPEFLIYFQGTGAADDSGLPNDRFFAVRPEGSVSTLKIQRTERGDSAVYLCASSPSLLQTNTGELFFGEGSRLTVL.

This sequence joins TRBV7-8 and TRBJ1-4, with D unclear. Germline assignment: CDR1 SGHVS and CDR2 FQNEAQ. V was trimmed by 1 base and J by 7 bases, leaving 4 bases between them. This CDR3 is built from 12 residues. The CDR3 DNA follows: TGTGCCAGCAGCTTAGTGGCTGAAAAACTGTTTTTT. Protein product: CASSLVAEKLFF.

The genes are TRBV7-9 and TRBJ1-5, with 7 bases matching TRBD1. In germline, CDR1 is SEHNR, CDR2 FQNEAQ (reference sequence). The ends lost 9 bases at V and 2 bases at J; junction bases unmatched: 13. The length of the CDR3 is 16 residues. The chain's CDR3 is CASRTGDIVGNQPQHF. CDR3 nucleotide sequence: TGTGCCAGTCGAACAGGGGATATAGTGGGCAATCAGCCCCAGCATTTT. Based on the CDR3 plus reference TRBV7-9 and TRBJ1-5, the full variable domain is DTGVSQNPRHKITKRGQNVTFRCDPISEHNRLYWYRQTLGQGPEFLTYFQNEAQLEKSRLLSDRFSAERPKGSFSTLEIQRTEQGDSAMYLCASRTGDIVGNQPQHFGDGTRLSIL.

The chain links TRBV7-9 to TRBJ1-3, with 10 bases that match TRBD1. Germline V CDR1 and CDR2: SEHNR, FQNEAQ (reference sequence). This CDR3 has 16 residues. With 5 bases clipped from V and 3 bases from J, the junction kept 7 bases outside the gene matches. In DNA form, the CDR3 reads TGTGCCAGCAGCCCTCGACAGGGGGCTTATGGAAACACCATATATTTT. Translated: CASSPRQGAYGNTIYF.

This clone was counted a few times. The chain employs TRBV3-1 (or the pseudogene TRBV3-2) and TRBJ1-1; D might be TRBD1 (5 bases). The CDR3 contains 14 residues. With 4 bases removed from V and 5 bases from J, the gap between germline ends came to 14 bases. CDR1 and CDR2 from the germline V gene are LGHDT and YNNKEL (reference sequence). CDR3 in amino acids: CASSRARRGTEAFF. CDR3 nucleotides: TGTGCCAGCAGCCGAGCCAGGAGGGGTACTGAAGCTTTCTTT.

This clone has a handful of counts. This chain joins TRBV5-6 and TRBJ1-2, with D possibly TRBD1 on 6 matching bases. Germline CDR1 reads SGHDT; CDR2 reads YYEEEE. Between the trimmed V and J ends, which lost 6 bases and 3 bases, there was a span of 15 bases. The CDR3 has 14 residues. CDR3 coding DNA: TGTGCCAGCACCACAGGGCCCCGAGACTATGGCTACACCTTC. This sequence encodes CASTTGPRDYGYTF.